This TCR delta chain was sequenced in a study of gamma-delta T cells after stem cell transplantation. TCRdb re-identified clones in the RT-PCR reads via CATT. The sample shows 700 to 800 delta-chain clones, around 5% of them seen only once. V lost 6 bases, J lost 2 bases, and 30 bases lay in between. This CDR3 is 19 amino acids long. Germline V gene sequence: CDR1 GEAIGNYY, CDR2 EKD. The rearrangement joins TRDV2 to TRDJ1, with D possibly TRDD3 on 5 matching bases. The specimen sequenced was gamma-delta T cells. This receptor was obtained from a human donor. It is not recorded whose cells these are; they may come from a transplant donor. The CDR3 region is CACSALDTAALHPTDKLIF. CDR3 coding DNA: TGTGCCTGTTCCGCGCTAGATACTGCAGCTCTGCATCCAACCGATAAACTCATCTTT.